Listed below are T cell receptor beta chains from one sample, sequenced in a study of T-cell memory formation after mild COVID-19. TCRdb re-called the 5' RACE reads through MiXCR, storing one row per CDR3 protein. The repertoire holds under 450,000 distinct CDR3 sequences, with less than 25% as singletons. The sequencing input was PBMCs or a T cell subset sorted from them (not recorded which). Every receptor here comes from an adult woman who had mild COVID-19 (a few samples of this study predate the infection). Cell type and time point are not known. The CDR3 runs from the conserved cysteine through the conserved F or W. Fields, in order: V gene, J gene, CDR3 protein.

V: TRBV5-1; J: TRBJ2-7; CDR3: CASSLSLGAPYEQYF
V: TRBV7-9; J: TRBJ2-3; CDR3: CASSGGLAGVADTQYF
V: TRBV30; J: TRBJ1-1; CDR3: CAWSVGAEAFF
V: TRBV11-2; J: TRBJ1-1; CDR3: CASKKTGKDTEAFF
V: TRBV7-8; J: TRBJ2-5; CDR3: CASSLEGIETQYF
V: TRBV27; J: TRBJ2-1; CDR3: CASSSLAGGSREQFF
V: TRBV7-9; J: TRBJ2-7; CDR3: CASSSGTGTGEQYF
V: TRBV25-1; J: TRBJ2-2; CDR3: CASSEAGQGAGELFF
V: TRBV19; J: TRBJ2-7; CDR3: CASSIGDIAYEQYF
V: TRBV20-1; J: TRBJ2-7; CDR3: CSARVVAGGTYEQYF
V: TRBV18; J: TRBJ1-1; CDR3: CASSPQFTVNTEAFF
V: TRBV30; J: TRBJ1-6; CDR3: CAWSVSPMGGAQVTPLHF
V: TRBV12-3/TRBV12-4; J: TRBJ2-1; CDR3: CASRLGARYNEQFF
V: TRBV3-1; J: TRBJ2-4; CDR3: CASTRGSTAGIQYF
V: TRBV29-1; J: TRBJ1-2; CDR3: CSVAGGVGYGYTF
V: TRBV29-1; J: TRBJ1-3; CDR3: CSVEDRRGNTIYF
V: TRBV20-1; J: TRBJ2-5; CDR3: CSATEGRTRETQYF
V: TRBV5-6; J: TRBJ2-7; CDR3: CASSSRLSSYEQYF
V: TRBV6-1; J: TRBJ2-7; CDR3: CASSENMETVFYEQYF
V: TRBV11-1; J: TRBJ2-5; CDR3: CASSRGTDPPQETQYF
V: TRBV7-2; J: TRBJ2-1; CDR3: CASSWGVGGHNEQFF
V: TRBV18; J: TRBJ1-5; CDR3: CASSPLGQGGGQPQHF
V: TRBV29-1; J: TRBJ1-2; CDR3: CSVTDRGGRDYGYTF
V: TRBV5-1; J: TRBJ2-7; CDR3: CASSPGGGVGSYEQYF
V: TRBV7-3; J: TRBJ2-1; CDR3: CASSRRGGYNEQFF
V: TRBV11-2; J: TRBJ2-7; CDR3: CASSYRDRTYEQYF
V: TRBV6-2/TRBV6-3; J: TRBJ1-1; CDR3: CASSYSRVLDTMNTEAFF
V: TRBV30; J: TRBJ2-7; CDR3: CAWSVHQAYEQYF
V: TRBV5-6; J: TRBJ1-1; CDR3: CASSYTPRGGTEAFF
V: TRBV3-1; J: TRBJ2-1; CDR3: CASSADRYNEQFF
V: TRBV12-3/TRBV12-4; J: TRBJ2-5; CDR3: CASSLAARQETQYF
V: TRBV7-9; J: TRBJ1-1; CDR3: CASSLGSRDKAFF
V: TRBV7-2; J: TRBJ1-6; CDR3: CASSLSGDGNSPLHF
V: TRBV6-6; J: TRBJ1-3; CDR3: CASSLGQGSSGNTIYF
V: TRBV4-1; J: TRBJ2-5; CDR3: CASSRTTLGLAGAYQETQYF
V: TRBV5-1; J: TRBJ1-1; CDR3: CASSLVQGAVTEAFF
V: TRBV5-1; J: TRBJ1-2; CDR3: CASSLGASGGYTF
V: TRBV7-6; J: TRBJ2-7; CDR3: CASSPAGNHEQYF
V: TRBV6-6; J: TRBJ1-3; CDR3: CASREAGNTIYF
V: TRBV7-2; J: TRBJ1-1; CDR3: CASSTGWGRWSGTEAFF
V: TRBV7-2; J: TRBJ2-2; CDR3: CASSLGAGWTGELFF
V: TRBV7-2; J: TRBJ1-2; CDR3: CASSLAGPRGNYGYTF
V: TRBV15; J: TRBJ2-1; CDR3: CATTTSEEYGNEQFF